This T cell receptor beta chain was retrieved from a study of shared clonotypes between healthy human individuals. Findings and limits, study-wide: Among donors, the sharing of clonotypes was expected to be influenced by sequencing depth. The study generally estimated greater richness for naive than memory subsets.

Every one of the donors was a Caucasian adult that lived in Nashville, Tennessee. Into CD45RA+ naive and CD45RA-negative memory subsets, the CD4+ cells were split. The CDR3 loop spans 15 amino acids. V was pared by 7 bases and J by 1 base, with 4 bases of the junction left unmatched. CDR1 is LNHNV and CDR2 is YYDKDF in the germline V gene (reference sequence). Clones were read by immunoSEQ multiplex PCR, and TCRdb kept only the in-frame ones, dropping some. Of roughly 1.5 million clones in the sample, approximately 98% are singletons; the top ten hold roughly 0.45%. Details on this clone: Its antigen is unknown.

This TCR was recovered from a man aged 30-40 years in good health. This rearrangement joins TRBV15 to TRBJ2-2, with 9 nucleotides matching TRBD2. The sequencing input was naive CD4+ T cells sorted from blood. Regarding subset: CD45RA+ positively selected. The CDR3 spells CATKRTSVNTGELFF. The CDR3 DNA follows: TGTGCCACCAAAAGGACTAGCGTGAACACCGGGGAGCTGTTTTTT.